This is a list of T cell receptor beta chains from one sample in a study of cytomegalovirus exposure and HLA in healthy donors. Method: immunoSEQ multiplex PCR; TCRdb's copy keeps in-frame clones and lacks some. Of under 150,000 clones detected, around 78% appear once; the ten largest clones hold less than 7.5%. The specimen was PBMCs. Receptors originate from a woman between 40 and 55 years old in good health and CMV-seropositive. Both conserved end residues are trimmed from each CDR3. D genes are given only for firm matches.

V	J	D	CDR3
TRBV2	TRBJ2-6	-	ASNRRGAGANVLT
TRBV6-1	TRBJ2-7	TRBD2	ASSEGRGASYEQY
TRBV11-1	-	TRBD2	ASSLATSDAYEQY
TRBV7-9	TRBJ2-3	-	ASSASTDTQY
TRBV28	TRBJ2-2	-	ASSFFQGGTGELF
TRBV28	TRBJ2-7	TRBD1	ASSSRRGTYEQY
TRBV6-6	TRBJ1-5	-	ASSLSSPYGDQPQH
TRBV19	TRBJ1-1	-	ASGGEQRVLNTEAF
TRBV5-1	TRBJ1-1	TRBD1	ASSDQQGASEAF
TRBV7-8	TRBJ1-2	-	ASSRDTNYGYT
TRBV7-9	TRBJ2-3	TRBD2	ASSRGLAGVGADTQY
TRBV29-1	TRBJ2-7	TRBD1	SVADRGSREQY
TRBV20-1	TRBJ1-2	-	SVAGDYGYT
TRBV28	TRBJ1-1	-	ASSKYEAF
TRBV5-1	TRBJ2-1	TRBD2	ASSPGLAVLNEQF
TRBV28	TRBJ2-3	-	ASSLPVKDTQY
TRBV6-1	TRBJ1-6	TRBD1	ASTWDRGGSPLH
TRBV7-8	TRBJ2-1	TRBD2	ASSLRVRGGNEQF
TRBV9	TRBJ2-1	-	ASSVGRGTYNEQF
TRBV27	TRBJ2-1	-	ASSLYGRSYNEQF
TRBV11-3	TRBJ2-7	-	ASSLEGPGVYEQY
TRBV27	TRBJ2-5	TRBD1	ASRPLGTGAMYQETQY
TRBV7-9	TRBJ2-3	TRBD2	ASSVAGLPDGI
TRBV5-1	TRBJ1-1	-	ASSFTGKEAF
TRBV9	TRBJ1-2	-	ASSPGGATYGYT
TRBV15	TRBJ1-4	TRBD1	ATSLRGPTNEKLF
TRBV18	TRBJ2-2	-	ASSLTLLSFTGELF
TRBV18	TRBJ1-1	-	ASSPPGGTEAF
TRBV11-3	TRBJ2-1	TRBD1	ASSSWTGGIEQF
TRBV27	TRBJ2-7	TRBD2	ASGTSGRGEQY
TRBV14	TRBJ2-6	-	AREQGQFDSGANVLT
TRBV29-1	TRBJ1-2	-	SVATANYGYT
TRBV28	TRBJ1-2	TRBD1	ASSLNQGVGYGYT
TRBV14	TRBJ2-3	-	ASSQLGATDTQY
TRBV27	TRBJ1-5	TRBD1	ASSSGTGGAGQPQH
TRBV29-1	TRBJ2-7	-	SVARSYHEQY
TRBV4-1	TRBJ2-1	-	ASSIMLSVDYPAEQF
TRBV11-2	TRBJ2-2	-	ASSVTISGGELF
TRBV6-6	TRBJ2-7	TRBD2	ASSYSASGISYEQY
TRBV6-6	TRBJ2-2	TRBD1	ASETGDTGELF
TRBV15	TRBJ2-2	TRBD1	ATSGTGSGELF
TRBV5-1	TRBJ2-3	-	ASSFPAGSTDTQY
TRBV5-6	TRBJ2-5	-	ASSLYGQETQY
TRBV16	TRBJ1-5	TRBD1	ASSLTGGANQPQH
TRBV11-1	TRBJ2-3	-	ASSPVSGNTDTQY
TRBV27	TRBJ2-1	TRBD2	ASSSVSGRSYNEQF
TRBV7-9	TRBJ2-7	TRBD1	ASSLGTGGPYEQY
TRBV15	TRBJ1-2	-	ATSRAGGQWEGYT
TRBV29-1	TRBJ2-3	TRBD2	SVDGTSGGDTQY
TRBV9	TRBJ2-3	TRBD2	ASSPGTSSTDTQY
TRBV19	TRBJ2-7	-	ASSTTGRDHLYEQY
TRBV7-9	TRBJ1-4	-	ASRIGVNEKLF